Following are 26 T cell receptor beta chains from one sample sequenced in a study of cytotoxic CD8 clonotypes in ibrutinib-treated CLL (dated by TCRdb to about 2021). Libraries were made using the immunoSEQ multiplex PCR assay. Held by TCRdb, this immuneACCESS table contains in-frame sequences only and omits some clones. Under half of the omission traces to an unresolved V gene where checked; the cause of the rest is unknown. For this sample there are hundreds of thousands of clones; around four fifths appear just once. The ten largest clones add up to 6.7% of the sample. This specimen consisted of PBMCs, obtained before ibrutinib treatment. These receptors originate from a human donor with chronic lymphocytic leukemia.

The chain combines TRBV19 with TRBJ2-3, with D perhaps matching TRBD2 (6 bases). V was pared by 5 bases and J by 0 bases, with 15 bases between. The germline gives CDR1 LNHDA, CDR2 SQIVND (reference sequence). The CDR3 contains 16 residues. CDR3: CASSPAGLGSTDTQYF. As DNA, the CDR3 is TGTGCCAGTAGTCCGGCGGGGCTGGGTAGCACAGATACGCAGTATTTT.

The J gene is TRBJ2-1, the V gene TRBV28; 7 nucleotides line up with TRBD1. The V and J ends lost 0 bases and 2 bases, in that order; junction bases with no gene match: 7. The CDR3 length is 17 residues. Germline V gene data show CDR1 as MDHEN and CDR2 as SYDVKM. The CDR3 nucleotides are TGTGCCAGCAGTTTATGGAGGGACAGCGGCACCTACAATGAGCAGTTCTTC. Translation gives CASSLWRDSGTYNEQFF.

The rearrangement joins TRBV2 to TRBJ2-6; D not certain. Germline CDR1 and CDR2: SNHLY and FYNNEI. V lost 4 bases and J 3 bases, leaving 19 bases between the germline ends. CDR3 size: 18 residues. The CDR3 reads CASSALPIVGIGANVLTF. The DNA for the CDR3 is TGTGCCAGCAGTGCGCTACCCATCGTGGGTATTGGGGCCAACGTCCTGACTTTC.

The rearrangement links TRBV7-2 to TRBJ1-4, with a possible D match to TRBD1 (5 bases). The CDR3 extends over 15 amino acids. V dropped 2 bases and J dropped 6 bases, with 13 bases sitting between them. Germline V gene lookup returns CDR1 SGHTA and CDR2 FQGNSA. The CDR3 spells CASSLNRGGDEKLFF. The CDR3, as DNA: TGTGCCAGCAGCTTAAACCGCGGGGGGGATGAAAAACTGTTTTTT.

V is TRBV29-1 and J is TRBJ2-2; 7 bases are a match to TRBD1. There are 13 residues in the CDR3. Germline V gives CDR1 SQVTM, CDR2 ANQGSEA. Trimming took 8 bases from V and 3 from J; bases not matched to a gene: 6. In DNA, the CDR3 is TGCAGCACCACCGGGACAGACACCGGGGAGCTGTTTTTT. This encodes CSTTGTDTGELFF.

V usage is TRBV6-5 and J usage is TRBJ2-7; no reliable D call. The germline CDR1 and CDR2 sequences are MNHEY and SVGAGI. This CDR3 has 14 residues. V lost 3 bases and J 3 bases, leaving 12 bases between the germline ends. Written as DNA, the CDR3 is TGTGCCAGCAGTTATCAAGGAACGGGCTACGAGCAGTACTTC. Protein product: CASSYQGTGYEQYF.

This chain connects TRBV28 to TRBJ1-5; D ambiguous. V lost 6 bases and J 0 bases, leaving 9 bases between the germline ends. Germline CDR1 and CDR2: MDHEN and SYDVKM. The CDR3 runs 14 residues. Here the CDR3 DNA reads TGTGCCAGCAGGGCAGGTTATAGCAATCAGCCCCAGCATTTT. This codes for CASRAGYSNQPQHF. Variable domain in full (rest from reference TRBV28 and TRBJ1-5): DVKVTQSSRYLVKRTGEKVFLECVQDMDHENMFWYRQDPGLGLRLIYFSYDVKMKEKGDIPEGYSVSREKKERFSLILESASTNQTSMYLCASRAGYSNQPQHFGDGTRLSIL.

The rearrangement links TRBV15 to TRBJ1-2; 9 bases align to TRBD1. The CDR3 covers 17 residues. V lost 0 bases and J lost 4; bases outside the gene matches: 9. In germline, CDR1 is LNHNV, CDR2 YYDKDF (reference sequence). The CDR3 coding sequence is TGTGCCACCAGCAGAGATGGGACAGGGCCTCTTAGCTATGGCTACACCTTC. Translated, it gives CATSRDGTGPLSYGYTF.

The chain carries TRBV29-1 and TRBJ1-2; D is uncertain. This CDR3 has 12 amino acids. V shed 1 base and J shed 1 base, with 4 bases lying between them. Germline values: CDR1 SQVTM, CDR2 ANQGSEA. The CDR3 DNA is TGCAGCGTTGAAGTGAATAACTATGGCTACACCTTC. It encodes CSVEVNNYGYTF.

This clone was seen many times. The V gene is TRBV7-6, the J gene TRBJ2-7, with D perhaps TRBD2 (5 bases). The CDR3 loop spans 11 amino acids. V dropped 7 bases and J dropped 5 bases, with 9 bases sitting between them. Germline CDR1 SGHVS, CDR2 FNYEAQ. The CDR3 region is CASTSGDEQYF. The CDR3 DNA follows: TGTGCCAGCACCTCCGGGGACGAGCAGTACTTC.

The rearrangement uses TRBV7-9 and TRBJ1-1; D is perhaps TRBD1 (6 bases). Trimming pared 6 bases from V and 3 bases from J, leaving 14 bases between. This CDR3 comprises 14 residues. The germline gives CDR1 SEHNR, CDR2 FQNEAQ (reference sequence). This CDR3 is CASSRTDGDTEAFF. CDR3 bases: TGTGCCAGCAGTAGGACAGACGGGGACACTGAAGCTTTCTTT.

The rearrangement uses TRBV9 and TRBJ1-2; D ambiguous. V shed 3 bases and J shed 4 bases, with 7 bases lying between them. The CDR3 is 12 amino acids. In germline, CDR1 is SGDLS, CDR2 YYNGEE. The CDR3 loop reads CASSGQGYGYTF. As DNA, the CDR3 is TGTGCCAGCAGCGGACAAGGCTATGGCTACACCTTC.

The chain is built from TRBV6-1 and TRBJ1-1, with D hard to call. Germline-derived CDR1 and CDR2 are MNHNS and SASEGT. Trimming cost V 4 bases and J 1 base, with 7 bases left between them. The CDR3 length is 13 residues. This CDR3 is CASSGQRNTEAFF. CDR3 coding DNA: TGTGCCAGCAGTGGTCAGCGGAACACTGAAGCTTTCTTT.

The chain combines TRBV5-1 with TRBJ2-3; 8 positions agree with TRBD2. The J segment lost 5 bases and the V segment lost 3 bases, leaving 5 bases of the junction unmatched. This CDR3 contains 14 residues. Germline CDR1 and CDR2: SGHRS and YFSETQ. CDR3 nucleotides: TGCGCCAGCAGCTCCGGGACTAGTCAAGATACGCAGTATTTT. Amino acids: CASSSGTSQDTQYF. Full variable domain (outside the CDR3, taken from reference TRBV5-1 and TRBJ2-3): KAGVTQTPRYLIKTRGQQVTLSCSPISGHRSVSWYQQTPGQGLQFLFEYFSETQRNKGNFPGRFSGRQFSNSRSEMNVSTLELGDSALYLCASSSGTSQDTQYFGPGTRLTVL.

The rearrangement uses TRBV9 and TRBJ2-2; D is perhaps TRBD2 (6 bases). CDR3 length: 14 residues. The ends were cut back, 0 bases at V and 7 bases at J, with 10 bases in the middle. Germline loops: CDR1 SGDLS, CDR2 YYNGEE. CDR3 coding DNA: TGTGCCAGCAGCGTAGAAGTGGAGGGCGGGGAGCTGTTTTTT. Residues: CASSVEVEGGELFF.

This clone was observed a single time. The CDR3 reads CATSRDSAVTLSYNEQFF. The DNA for the CDR3 is TGTGCCACCAGCAGAGATTCGGCCGTGACTCTCTCCTACAATGAGCAGTTCTTC. The genes are TRBV15 and TRBJ2-1; D uncertain. V was shortened by 0 bases and J by 0 bases, with 15 bases between the two germline ends. Germline CDR1 LNHNV, CDR2 YYDKDF (reference sequence). This CDR3 comprises 18 residues.

V is TRBV29-1 and J is TRBJ1-4; D unclear. Trimming pared 4 bases from V and 9 bases from J, leaving 12 bases between. The CDR3 covers 12 residues. CDR1 and CDR2 from the germline V gene are SQVTM and ANQGSEA. The DNA of the CDR3 is TGCAGCGTTGGGCGGGATGGTCAAAAACTGTTTTTT. Amino acids: CSVGRDGQKLFF. Full variable domain (remainder filled in from reference TRBV29-1 and TRBJ1-4): SAVISQKPSRDICQRGTSLTIQCQVDSQVTMMFWYRQQPGQSLTLIATANQGSEATYESGFVIDKFPISRPNLTFSTLTVSNMSPEDSSIYLCSVGRDGQKLFFGSGTQLSVL.

V usage is TRBV7-6 and J usage is TRBJ1-4; the D gene is possibly TRBD1 (6 bases). Deletions cut 2 bases from V and 0 bases from J, with 13 bases between. Germline lookup yields CDR1 SGHVS and CDR2 FNYEAQ. The CDR3 is 17 residues long. In DNA form, the CDR3 reads TGTGCCAGCAGCTTAACGGGGGGCAGAACAACTAATGAAAAACTGTTTTTT. Translating it yields CASSLTGGRTTNEKLFF. Full variable domain (outside the CDR3, taken from reference TRBV7-6 and TRBJ1-4): GAGVSQSPRYKVTKRGQDVALRCDPISGHVSLYWYRQALGQGPEFLTYFNYEAQQDKSGLPNDRFSAERPEGSISTLTIQRTEQRDSAMYRCASSLTGGRTTNEKLFFGSGTQLSVL.

The chain employs TRBV5-6 and TRBJ2-1; no clear D gene. Germline V gene data show CDR1 as SGHDT and CDR2 as YYEEEE. Trimming removed 0 bases from V and 2 bases from J, with 3 bases in between. The CDR3 contains 13 residues. The CDR3: CASSLATYNEQFF. The DNA for the CDR3 is TGTGCCAGCAGCTTGGCGACCTACAATGAGCAGTTCTTC.

This clone was counted a single time. Distinct nucleotide sequences in the sample also encode this CDR3. The rearrangement joins TRBV6-5 to TRBJ1-2; D remains unclear. This CDR3 spans 12 amino acids. V lost 0 bases and J 2 bases, leaving 1 base between the germline ends. CDR1 is MNHEY, CDR2 SVGAGI, per germline. The CDR3: CASSYSNYGYTF. DNA of the CDR3: TGTGCCAGCAGTTACTCCAACTATGGCTACACCTTC.

The chain carries TRBV2 and TRBJ1-5; D gene unclear. The CDR3 is made up of 14 amino acids. V was clipped by 3 bases and J by 1 base, with 7 bases between them. Germline V gene lookup returns CDR1 SNHLY and CDR2 FYNNEI. CDR3 coding DNA: TGTGCCAGCAGTGACATGGTAAGCAATCAGCCCCAGCATTTT. This codes for CASSDMVSNQPQHF. The variable domain in full, with the rest retrieved from reference TRBV2 and TRBJ1-5, is EPEVTQTPSHQVTQMGQEVILRCVPISNHLYFYWYRQILGQKVEFLVSFYNNEISEKSEIFDDQFSVERPDGSNFTLKIRSTKLEDSAMYFCASSDMVSNQPQHFGDGTRLSIL.

The V and J genes are TRBV5-1 and TRBJ2-5, with TRBD1 matching over 8 bases. Per the germline V gene, CDR1 is SGHRS and CDR2 is YFSETQ. The CDR3 covers 13 residues. Trimming at V came to 3 bases and at J to 4 bases, leaving 2 bases not matched to a gene. CDR3 sequence (DNA): TGCGCCAGCAGCTCGCAGGGGGCAGAGACCCAGTACTTC. This gives the protein CASSSQGAETQYF. Using reference TRBV5-1 and TRBJ2-5 for the parts outside the CDR3, the full variable domain is KAGVTQTPRYLIKTRGQQVTLSCSPISGHRSVSWYQQTPGQGLQFLFEYFSETQRNKGNFPGRFSGRQFSNSRSEMNVSTLELGDSALYLCASSSQGAETQYFGPGTRLLVL.

The CDR3 here is CASSWTSGTAEQFF. CDR3 in DNA: TGTGCCAGCAGCTGGACTAGCGGGACTGCTGAGCAGTTCTTC. The rearrangement uses TRBV7-2 and TRBJ2-1; 12 nucleotides match TRBD2. V gave up 4 bases and J gave up 9 bases; unmatched junction bases: 4. Germline CDR1 SGHTA, CDR2 FQGNSA. The CDR3 is 14 residues long. The full variable domain, in which reference TRBV7-2 and TRBJ2-1 provide the parts outside the CDR3, is GAGVSQSPSNKVTEKGKDVELRCDPISGHTALYWYRQSLGQGLEFLIYFQGNSAPDKSGLPSDRFSAERTGGSVSTLTIQRTQQEDSAVYLCASSWTSGTAEQFFGPGTRLTVL.

V gene TRBV30 combines with J gene TRBJ2-1; 8 nucleotides agree with TRBD2. This CDR3 comprises 16 residues. The germline V gene has CDR1 GTSNPN and CDR2 SVGIG (reference sequence). Trimming removed 3 bases from V and 3 bases from J; junction bases left unmatched: 10. CDR3 region: CAWRPRWLAGYNEQFF. CDR3 bases: TGTGCCTGGAGACCCCGTTGGCTAGCGGGCTACAATGAGCAGTTCTTC.

The rearrangement joins TRBV4-1 to TRBJ2-7; D perhaps matches TRBD1 (6 bases). The CDR3 runs to 15 residues. V was cut by 0 bases and J by 3 bases, with 12 bases left in between. Germline V lookup: CDR1 MGHRA, CDR2 YSYEKL. As DNA, the CDR3 is TGCGCCAGCAGCCAAGACAAGGGGGTTGGCTACGAGCAGTACTTC. Translation gives CASSQDKGVGYEQYF.

This chain uses TRBV5-1 with TRBJ2-7; D unclear. The V end lost 2 bases, the J end lost 4 bases, and 13 bases lay between the germline ends. CDR1 SGHRS and CDR2 YFSETQ come from the germline V gene. The CDR3 is made up of 14 amino acids. The CDR3 DNA is TGCGCCAGCAGCTTAGGTAGGCCCGTTTACGAGCAGTACTTC. Encoded protein: CASSLGRPVYEQYF.